This TCR beta chain derives from a study of cytomegalovirus exposure and HLA in healthy donors. At the level of the study: Samples from HLA-typed donors yielded about 85 million unique TCRs in an early data release.

The PCR was carried out with 60 Vbeta primers and 13 Jbeta primers. Sequencing used immunoSEQ multiplex PCR; TCRdb keeps in-frame clones, though not all of them. The sample shows 200,000 to 250,000 clones, over 65% of them seen only once. Findings of the study overall: Solely CMV serostatus was available to characterize immune exposure. Later analysis identified several of the most significant clusters that appeared linked to common viral pathogens. A later analysis showed TCR association rates differing by HLA locus, peaking at DRB1 and lowest at HLA-C.

About this clone itself: Its antigen remains unidentified.

V shed 3 bases and J shed 7 bases, with 9 bases lying between them. The CDR3 loop spans 11 amino acids. Per germline, CDR1 SQVTM and CDR2 ANQGSEA. The sequence was obtained from a young man in good health and CMV-seronegative. Sequenced input: PBMCs. V usage is TRBV29-1 and J usage is TRBJ1-2, with D possibly matching TRBD1 (5 bases). The chain's CDR3 is CSVDGAVGYTF. CDR3 bases: TGCAGCGTTGATGGGGCGGTTGGCTACACCTTC.